A selection of T cell receptor beta chains follows, all from one sample in a study of radiotherapy plus CTLA-4 blockade in lung cancer. Only in-frame clones appear in the TCRdb table, and some are missing; sequencing was by immunoSEQ multiplex PCR. The repertoire holds 95,000 to 150,000 clones, 80% to 90% seen once, with 6.9% in the top ten. The sequences come from peripheral blood, collected from a patient treated with radiotherapy plus ipilimumab. These receptors were obtained from a human donor with non-small cell lung cancer that progressed on radiotherapy plus ipilimumab. Each CDR3 is given with its conserved first and last residue. D genes are given only for firm matches. Rows give clone size only sometimes, using once, few, many, or a class for an expanded clone.

TRBJ2-4	NA	NA	TRBV6-5	TGTGCCAGCAGTTACTCGGGGGGGCCCAAAAACATTCAGTACTTC	CASSYSGGPKNIQYF
TRBJ1-2	NA	NA	TRBV7-9	TGTGCCAGCAGCTTTCCACTAGCTAACTATGGCTACACCTTC	CASSFPLANYGYTF
TRBJ2-5	few	TRBD2	TRBV2	TGTGCCAGCAGTATACTAGCGGGGAACCAAGAGACCCAGTACTTC	CASSILAGNQETQYF
TRBJ2-3	NA	TRBD2	TRBV2	TGTGCCAGCAGCGGTAGCGGGCGGGGCACAGATACGCAGTATTTT	CASSGSGRGTDTQYF
TRBJ2-5	NA	TRBD1	TRBV2	TGTGCCAGCAGTCTTGGGACAGGGGTCAGGGGACAAGAGACCCAGTACTTC	CASSLGTGVRGQETQYF
TRBJ2-7	NA	TRBD1	TRBV5-4	TGTGCCAGCAGCTTGGGGGGGACAGGGGGCTCCTACGAGCAGTACTTC	CASSLGGTGGSYEQYF
TRBJ2-1	NA	TRBD2	TRBV7-9	TGTGCCAGCAGCCCCGGGACTAGCGGGGGAAGCTCCTACAATGAGCAGTTCTTC	CASSPGTSGGSSYNEQFF
TRBJ1-2	few	TRBD1	TRBV11-2	TGTGCCAGCAGCTCCCCGACAGGGGATTGGAGGGGCTACACCTTC	CASSSPTGDWRGYTF
TRBJ2-3	NA	NA	TRBV4-2	TGTGCCAGCAGCCAAGAAGGGAATCGGGATACGCAGTATTTT	CASSQEGNRDTQYF
TRBJ2-1	NA	NA	TRBV5-1	TGCGCCAGCAGCTTGGGGGAGACCCTAAGTAATGAGCAGTTCTTC	CASSLGETLSNEQFF
TRBJ1-1	once	NA	TRBV6-1	TGTGCCAGCAGTGAAGCTAGCGGAATGAACACTGAAGCTTTCTTT	CASSEASGMNTEAFF
TRBJ1-2	NA	TRBD1	TRBV6-1	TGTGCCAGCAGTGAAGCGGACAGGTCGGGATATGGCTACACCTTC	CASSEADRSGYGYTF
TRBJ1-5	once	NA	TRBV19	TGTGCCAGTAGTATTCCCGGGGGGGATAGCAATCAGCCCCAGCATTTT	CASSIPGGDSNQPQHF
TRBJ1-2	NA	TRBD1	TRBV5-6	TGTGCCAGCAGCCCTGAGACAGGGGGCAATGGCTACACCTTC	CASSPETGGNGYTF
TRBJ2-2	NA	NA	TRBV2	TGTGCCAGCCGGGGACTGGCGAGCACCGGGGAGCTGTTTTTT	CASRGLASTGELFF
TRBJ1-5	NA	NA	TRBV19	TGTGCCAGTAGTGTGGGCCGTTATCAGCCCCAGCATTTT	CASSVGRYQPQHF
TRBJ2-7	NA	TRBD2	TRBV27	TGTGCCAGCAGTCCCCAGTGGCTAGCGGGTACCTCCTACGAGCAGTACTTC	CASSPQWLAGTSYEQYF
TRBJ2-2	NA	TRBD2	TRBV6-5	TGTGCCAGCAGGCCTCCGGGACTAGAGGCCGGGGAGCTGTTTTTT	CASRPPGLEAGELFF
TRBJ1-4	once	TRBD1	TRBV27	TGTGCCAGCAGTTCCCTCGGACAGGGTGGGGAAAAACTGTTTTTT	CASSSLGQGGEKLFF
TRBJ2-7	NA	TRBD1	TRBV15	TGTGCCACCAGCGGCCGAGGGGGCTTCTACGAGCAGTACTTC	CATSGRGGFYEQYF